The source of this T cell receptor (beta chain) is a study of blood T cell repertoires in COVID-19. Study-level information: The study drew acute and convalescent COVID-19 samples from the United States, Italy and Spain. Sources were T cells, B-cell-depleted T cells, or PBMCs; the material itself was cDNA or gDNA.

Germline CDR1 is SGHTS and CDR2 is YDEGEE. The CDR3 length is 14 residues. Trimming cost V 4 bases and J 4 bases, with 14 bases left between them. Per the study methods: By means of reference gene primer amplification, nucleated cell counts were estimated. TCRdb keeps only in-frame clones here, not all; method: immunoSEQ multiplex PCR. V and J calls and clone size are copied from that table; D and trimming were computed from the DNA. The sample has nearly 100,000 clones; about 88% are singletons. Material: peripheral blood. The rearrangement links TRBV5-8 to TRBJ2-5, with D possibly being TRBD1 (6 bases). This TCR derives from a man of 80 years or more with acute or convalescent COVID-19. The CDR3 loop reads CASSPQGLGETQYF. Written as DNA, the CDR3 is TGTGCCAGCAGCCCACAGGGTTTGGGAGAGACCCAGTACTTC.